This T cell receptor (beta chain) came from a study of T cells after yellow fever vaccination. General study findings and limits: Abundant clonotypes from the bulk population could have been carried over as contaminants into FACS-sorted repertoires. A large majority of primary-vaccination clones showed up again after the booster (about 97% CD4, 85% to 90% CD8).

MiXCR, run by TCRdb on the 5' RACE reads, gives a single entry per CDR3 protein. The sample holds about 260,000 distinct CDR3 sequences, around 4.9% seen once. The CDR3 sequence is 13 residues long. From germline, CDR1 is MNHEY and CDR2 SVGAGI. The trim removed 10 bases at V and 6 bases at J, leaving 10 bases unmatched. This clonotype was picked up many times. Antigen unknown. The sequence was obtained from a man between 18 and 29 years old who received the YFV17D yellow fever vaccine. This specimen was CD4+ T cells sorted from PBMCs, taken on the day of the yellow fever booster vaccination. V gene TRBV6-5 combines with J gene TRBJ2-3; 7 bases align to TRBD1. The CDR3 protein is CATGTDLPDTQYF. CDR3 nucleotides: TGTGCCACCGGGACAGACCTGCCGGATACGCAGTATTTT.